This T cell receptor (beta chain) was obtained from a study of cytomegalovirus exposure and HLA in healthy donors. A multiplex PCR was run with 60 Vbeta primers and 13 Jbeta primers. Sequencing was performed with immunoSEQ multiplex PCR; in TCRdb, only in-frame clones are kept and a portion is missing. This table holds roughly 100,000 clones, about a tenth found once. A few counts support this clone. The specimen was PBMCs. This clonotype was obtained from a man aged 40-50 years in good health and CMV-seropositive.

CDR3: CASSSTPSYEQYF. CDR3 coding DNA: TGTGCCAGCAGCTCTACCCCTTCGTACGAGCAGTACTTC. The gene calls are TRBV7-2 and TRBJ2-7; no clear D gene. CDR1 is SGHTA, CDR2 FQGNSA, per germline. This CDR3 contains 13 residues. V lost 4 bases to trimming and J lost 4 bases, with 11 bases between them. Together with reference TRBV7-2 and TRBJ2-7, the CDR3 gives the full variable domain: GAGVSQSPSNKVTEKGKDVELRCDPISGHTALYWYRQSLGQGLEFLIYFQGNSAPDKSGLPSDRFSAERTGGSVSTLTIQRTQQEDSAVYLCASSSTPSYEQYFGPGTRLTVT.